This T cell receptor (beta chain) was captured in a study of T cells in Graves' hyperthyroidism and ophthalmopathy. Whole-study context: Peripheral blood was obtained at initial diagnosis, preceding any treatment. General study points: Ophthalmopathy was told apart from stable hyperthyroidism by a 13 V-J model. The model identified upcoming ophthalmopathy a median about 7.1 months ahead of onset.

The V and J ends lost 6 bases and 0 bases respectively, with 15 bases between them. From germline, CDR1 is DFQATT and CDR2 SNEGSKA (reference sequence). The CDR3 loop spans 16 amino acids. Researchers amplified the TCR beta CDR3 regions from RNA transcripts. HTBI primers were used for first-round RT-PCR of the TCR CDR3. TCRdb reprocessed the multiplex PCR reads via MiXCR and lists one record per CDR3 protein. Of around 300,000 distinct CDR3 sequences listed, roughly 15% are singletons. This clonotype was observed a handful of times. What it recognizes is unknown. The study based diagnoses on clinical symptoms, serum thyroxine and TRAb, thyroid ultrasound and orbital computed tomography.

This TCR came from a woman between 45 and 65 years old with Graves' hyperthyroidism that later progressed to Graves' ophthalmopathy. J is TRBJ1-6 and V is TRBV20-1; D is unclear. Sample: blood. CDR3 loop: CSAQPWDHSYNSPLHF. The CDR3 DNA sequence: TGCAGTGCCCAGCCTTGGGATCACTCCTATAATTCACCCCTCCACTTT.